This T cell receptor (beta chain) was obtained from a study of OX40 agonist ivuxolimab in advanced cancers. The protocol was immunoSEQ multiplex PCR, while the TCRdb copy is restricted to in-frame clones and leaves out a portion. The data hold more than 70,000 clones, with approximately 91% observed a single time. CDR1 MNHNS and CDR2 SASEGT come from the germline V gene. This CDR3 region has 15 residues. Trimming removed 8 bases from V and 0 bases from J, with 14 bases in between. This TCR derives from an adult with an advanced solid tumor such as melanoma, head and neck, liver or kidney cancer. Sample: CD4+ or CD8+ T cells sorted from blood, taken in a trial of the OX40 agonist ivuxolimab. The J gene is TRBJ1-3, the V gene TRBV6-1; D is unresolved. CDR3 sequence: CASGTLRGSGNTIYF. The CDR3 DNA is TGTGCCAGCGGAACCCTAAGAGGCTCTGGAAACACCATATATTTT.